Below, 30 T cell receptor beta chains from the same sample are listed, as sequenced in a study of T cell responses to AZD1222 COVID-19 vaccine. The table came from immunoSEQ multiplex PCR; TCRdb's copy has only in-frame clones and leaves some out. Of some 78,000 clones listed, 83% are singletons. The sequences come from peripheral blood, collected 28 days after the second AZD1222 dose. The receptor set was obtained from an adult who received the AZD1222 COVID-19 vaccine.

The V call is TRBV27, the J call TRBJ1-2, with a tentative D call TRBD1 (5 bases). There are 17 residues in the CDR3. Germline CDR1 reads MNHEY; CDR2 reads SMNVEV (reference sequence). The V and J ends lost 1 base and 7 bases respectively, with 22 bases between them. The CDR3 sequence is CASSLFGRAVRGGGYTF. Written as DNA, the CDR3 is TGTGCCAGCAGTTTATTCGGACGTGCAGTCCGGGGCGGTGGCTACACCTTC.

This clone showed up just a few times. J is TRBJ1-2 and V is TRBV10-3; a possible D gene is TRBD1 (6 bases). V shed 3 bases and J shed 5 bases, with 16 bases lying between them. CDR1 is ENHRY, CDR2 SYGVKD, per germline. This CDR3 spans 15 amino acids. Written as DNA, the CDR3 is TGTGCCATCAGTGATAATGCAGGGGAGGGATATGGCTACACCTTC. Its translation is CAISDNAGEGYGYTF.

This clone was counted a few times. The J gene is TRBJ1-1, the V gene TRBV20-1; D gene uncertain. This CDR3 has 10 amino acids. V lost 6 bases and J 11 bases, leaving 13 bases between the germline ends. Per germline, CDR1 DFQATT and CDR2 SNEGSKA (reference sequence). The CDR3 is CSAYREEAFF. As DNA, the CDR3 is TGCAGTGCCTATCGTGAGGAGGCTTTCTTT.

This chain joins TRBV5-1 and TRBJ1-1, with 7 positions matching TRBD1. In germline, CDR1 is SGHRS, CDR2 YFSETQ. V was pared by 3 bases and J by 1 base, with 6 bases of the junction left unmatched. This CDR3 is built from 15 residues. The CDR3 DNA follows: TGCGCCAGCAGCTACGAGCGGACAGGGAACACTGAAGCTTTCTTT. This gives the protein CASSYERTGNTEAFF.

For this clone: The same CDR3 is also encoded by other DNA sequences in this sample. V is TRBV6-5 and J is TRBJ1-6; perhaps TRBD1 as D (6 bases). V dropped 3 bases and J dropped 7 bases, with 10 bases sitting between them. Looked up from germline, CDR1 is MNHEY and CDR2 is SVGAGI. This CDR3 spans 14 amino acids. The CDR3 here is CASSYVGGNSPLHF. The CDR3 DNA sequence: TGTGCCAGCAGTTATGTAGGGGGAAATTCACCCCTCCACTTT.

The chain uses TRBV28 and TRBJ1-2; maybe TRBD1 (6 bases). The length of the CDR3 is 13 residues. V was cut by 2 bases and J by 5 bases, with 9 bases left in between. CDR1 is MDHEN and CDR2 is SYDVKM in the germline V gene. CDR3 region: CASSLRTVYGYTF. The CDR3 DNA follows: TGTGCCAGCAGTTTACGGACAGTGTATGGCTACACCTTC.

As to this clone: A much larger clone sits a single nucleotide away, making a read error possible. The J gene is TRBJ2-1, the V gene TRBV5-6, with D unresolved. Trimming stripped 3 bases from V and 4 bases from J, with 2 bases between. The CDR3 has 11 amino acids. CDR1 and CDR2 from the germline V gene are SGHDT and YYEEEE. The CDR3 coding sequence is TGTGCCAGCAGCTCGTACAATGAGCAGTTCTTC. Its protein is CASSSYNEQFF.

The rearrangement uses TRBV5-5 and TRBJ2-2, with TRBD2 matching over 7 bases. V gave up 6 bases and J gave up 5 bases; unmatched junction bases: 7. CDR3 length equals 14 residues. Germline V gene data show CDR1 as SGHKS and CDR2 as YYEKEE (reference sequence). DNA of the CDR3: TGTGCCAGCACCCGGACTAGGGAGACCGGGGAGCTGTTTTTT. Translated, it gives CASTRTRETGELFF.

V usage is TRBV6-6 and J usage is TRBJ1-1; D unresolved. Germline assignment: CDR1 MNHNY and CDR2 SVGAGI (reference sequence). V gave up 6 bases and J gave up 6 bases, with 14 bases separating them. This CDR3 spans 13 amino acids. The CDR3 loop is CASSNSMGAEAFF. DNA of the CDR3: TGTGCCAGCAGCAATAGTATGGGAGCTGAAGCTTTCTTT.

This clone has just a few counts. The rearrangement uses TRBV28 and TRBJ1-5, with D perhaps TRBD1 (6 bases). Germline-derived CDR1 and CDR2 are MDHEN and SYDVKM. V was pared by 6 bases and J by 4 bases, with 10 bases between. CDR3 length: 13 residues. As DNA, the CDR3 is TGTGCCAGCAGCGGGGGCCCAAATCAGCCCCAGCATTTT. It yields the protein CASSGGPNQPQHF.

CDR3 amino acids: CASSPDLPAGSYNEQFF. The CDR3 DNA reads TGTGCCAGCAGCCCTGACCTCCCAGCGGGCAGCTACAATGAGCAGTTCTTC. The chain recombines TRBV7-9 with TRBJ2-1, with D possibly TRBD2 on 6 matching bases. In germline, CDR1 is SEHNR, CDR2 FQNEAQ (reference sequence). V lost 5 bases to trimming and J lost 3 bases, with 20 bases between them. The CDR3 runs to 17 residues. Full variable domain (outside the CDR3, taken from reference TRBV7-9 and TRBJ2-1): DTGVSQNPRHKITKRGQNVTFRCDPISEHNRLYWYRQTLGQGPEFLTYFQNEAQLEKSRLLSDRFSAERPKGSFSTLEIQRTEQGDSAMYLCASSPDLPAGSYNEQFFGPGTRLTVL.

The rearrangement links TRBV27 to TRBJ2-1; D possibly corresponds to TRBD2 (5 bases). The CDR3 has 17 amino acids. The germline V gene encodes CDR1 MNHEY and CDR2 SMNVEV (reference sequence). With 5 bases removed from V and 0 bases from J, the gap between germline ends came to 17 bases. DNA for the CDR3: TGTGCCAGCAGTACCATACTAGGAACTGGCTCCTACAATGAGCAGTTCTTC. Its protein is CASSTILGTGSYNEQFF.

This sequence joins TRBV4-2 and TRBJ2-6; 8 nucleotides agree with TRBD1. V was pared by 0 bases and J by 0 bases, with 4 bases of the junction left unmatched. The length of the CDR3 is 18 residues. Looked up from germline, CDR1 is LGHNA and CDR2 is YNFKEQ. The CDR3 DNA reads as TGTGCCAGCAGCCAAGAAGGGACAGGTAGCTCTGGGGCCAACGTCCTGACTTTC. As protein: CASSQEGTGSSGANVLTF.

This chain's CDR3 is CASSIGSSAGSFNYGYTF. The CDR3 nucleotides read TGTGCCAGTAGTATAGGGTCTTCGGCAGGCTCGTTTAACTATGGCTACACCTTC. The rearrangement joins TRBV19 to TRBJ1-2; D call uncertain. V was pared by 1 base and J by 1 base, with 19 bases between. The CDR3 contains 18 residues. Per the germline V gene, CDR1 is LNHDA and CDR2 is SQIVND (reference sequence).

This clone was observed a single time. At one end the junction does not follow the germline gene, possibly because of a read error. This chain uses TRBV5-1 with TRBJ1-2, with 7 bases matching TRBD1. The CDR3 contains 15 residues. Germline V gene sequence: CDR1 SGHRS, CDR2 YFSETQ. CDR3 amino acids: CASRLGQIANYGYTF. CDR3 nucleotide sequence: TGCGCCAGCAGGTTGGGACAGATAGCTAACTATGGCTACACCTTC. Together with reference TRBV5-1 and TRBJ1-2, the CDR3 gives the full variable domain: KAGVTQTPRYLIKTRGQQVTLSCSPISGHRSVSWYQQTPGQGLQFLFEYFSETQRNKGNFPGRFSGRQFSNSRSEMNVSTLELGDSALYLCASRLGQIANYGYTFGSGTRLTVV.

The chain couples TRBV14 to TRBJ2-3; D is unresolved. Per the germline V gene, CDR1 is SGHDN and CDR2 is FVKESK. The CDR3 contains 15 residues. Trimming removed 5 bases from V and 0 bases from J, with 12 bases in between. CDR3 DNA: TGTGCCAGCAGCAACCTGGGTAGAAGCACAGATACGCAGTATTTT. It translates to CASSNLGRSTDTQYF.

The chain joins TRBV3-1 (or the pseudogene TRBV3-2) to TRBJ1-1; D possibly corresponds to TRBD1 (6 bases). CDR1 LGHDT and CDR2 YNNKEL come from the germline V gene (reference sequence). V lost 4 bases to trimming and J lost 0 bases, with 12 bases between them. This CDR3 spans 15 amino acids. The CDR3 reads CASSLGGQMNTEAFF. The CDR3 DNA follows: TGTGCCAGCAGCCTTGGCGGACAGATGAACACTGAAGCTTTCTTT.

The chain links TRBV19 to TRBJ1-4; D gene uncertain. Deletions cut 3 bases from V and 11 bases from J, with 10 bases between. Germline values: CDR1 LNHDA, CDR2 SQIVND (reference sequence). This CDR3 has 12 residues. The CDR3 coding sequence is TGTGCCAGTAGTATCTCGTACCGGAAACTGTTTTTT. It encodes CASSISYRKLFF.

The chain carries TRBV6-1 and TRBJ2-7; no firm D call. V lost 2 bases and J lost 4, with 6 bases in between. Germline V lookup: CDR1 MNHNS, CDR2 SASEGT. The CDR3 has 12 amino acids. In DNA form, the CDR3 reads TGTGCCAGCAGTGAAAATCGATACGAGCAGTACTTC. It yields the protein CASSENRYEQYF.

The V call is TRBV7-9, the J call TRBJ2-3, with D perhaps matching TRBD2 (7 bases). Trimming shortened V by 2 bases and J by 5 bases, and 14 bases separated the two germline ends. This CDR3 is 15 amino acids long. CDR1 and CDR2 from the germline V gene are SEHNR and FQNEAQ (reference sequence). The CDR3 reads CASSLFRGAGDTQYF. Written as DNA, the CDR3 is TGTGCCAGCAGCTTATTCCGGGGGGCTGGAGATACGCAGTATTTT.

The chain uses TRBV6-5 and TRBJ2-1; tentatively, D is TRBD2 (6 bases). CDR1 and CDR2 from the germline V gene are MNHEY and SVGAGI. This CDR3 contains 15 residues. The ends were cut back, 4 bases at V and 7 bases at J, with 17 bases in the middle. CDR3 in DNA: TGTGCCAGCAGTTTCGAGGGGATTCGGGGGAATGAGCAGTTCTTC. Its protein product is CASSFEGIRGNEQFF.

The chain has TRBV3-1 (or the pseudogene TRBV3-2) and TRBJ2-5, with D unclear. Trimming removed 1 base at V and 6 bases at J, with 6 bases between. The CDR3 loop spans 12 amino acids. Germline V gives CDR1 LGHDT, CDR2 YNNKEL (reference sequence). The DNA of the CDR3 is TGTGCCAGCAGCCAAGTCGGAAAGACCCAGTACTTC. Protein: CASSQVGKTQYF.

The V and J genes are TRBV27 and TRBJ1-5; D perhaps matches TRBD1 (6 bases). CDR3 length equals 16 residues. Trimming cost V 6 bases and J 2 bases, with 17 bases left between them. The germline CDR1 and CDR2 sequences are MNHEY and SMNVEV (reference sequence). DNA for the CDR3: TGTGCCAGCAGCCAAATGGGGGGGGCCGGCAATCAGCCCCAGCATTTT. Translating it yields CASSQMGGAGNQPQHF.

This sequence joins TRBV28 and TRBJ2-5; 10 bases agree with TRBD1. The CDR3 totals 15 residues. Looked up from germline, CDR1 is MDHEN and CDR2 is SYDVKM. The V gene end was trimmed by 5 bases and the J gene end by 3 bases; junction bases not matched to a gene: 6. The CDR3 DNA follows: TGTGCCAGCAGTCAAAGGGGACAGGGGAAAGAGACCCAGTACTTC. Amino acids: CASSQRGQGKETQYF.

The chain links TRBV5-5 to TRBJ1-2, with D maybe TRBD1 (5 bases). The germline V gene encodes CDR1 SGHKS and CDR2 YYEKEE (reference sequence). Between the trimmed V and J ends, which lost 0 bases and 2 bases, there was a span of 5 bases. CDR3 length: 13 amino acids. The DNA of the CDR3 is TGTGCCAGCAGCTTGGGGGGGAACTATGGCTACACCTTC. Its protein is CASSLGGNYGYTF.

This chain connects TRBV24-1 to TRBJ2-5, with TRBD2 matching 13 bases. Germline V gene sequence: CDR1 KGHDR, CDR2 SFDVKD. The length of the CDR3 is 17 residues. The V gene end was trimmed by 4 bases and the J gene end by 6 bases; junction bases not matched to a gene: 10. This chain's CDR3 is CATSDPGLAGDRKTQYF. The CDR3 coding sequence is TGTGCCACCAGTGACCCCGGACTAGCGGGAGATAGGAAGACCCAGTACTTC.

This clone is a singleton in its sample. The J gene is TRBJ1-5, the V gene TRBV28, with 10 bases matching TRBD1. This CDR3 is built from 14 residues. With V trimmed by 11 bases and J by 5 bases, 9 bases remained unmatched. Germline V lookup: CDR1 MDHEN, CDR2 SYDVKM. The CDR3 loop reads CALGTGVLYQPQHF. In nucleotides, the CDR3 is TGTGCCCTAGGGACAGGGGTTCTTTATCAGCCCCAGCATTTT.

The chain employs TRBV5-1 and TRBJ2-2; D call uncertain. Germline CDR1 is SGHRS and CDR2 is YFSETQ. The CDR3 extends over 14 amino acids. The germline V and J ends were trimmed by 0 bases and 6 bases, with 9 bases remaining between them. The CDR3 reads CASSLVPEAGELFF. CDR3 bases: TGCGCCAGCAGCTTGGTCCCAGAGGCCGGGGAGCTGTTTTTT.

This CDR3 reads CASSTRTGAANYGYTF. The DNA of the CDR3 is TGTGCCAGTAGTACACGAACCGGGGCCGCTAACTATGGCTACACCTTC. The chain links TRBV19 to TRBJ1-2; a weak D match, TRBD1 (5 bases). V was cut by 4 bases and J by 0 bases, with 15 bases left in between. The CDR3 extends over 16 amino acids. CDR1 and CDR2 from the germline V gene are LNHDA and SQIVND (reference sequence).

V gene TRBV12-3 or TRBV12-4 combines with J gene TRBJ1-2, with unresolved D. V was shortened by 4 bases and J by 2 bases, with 8 bases between the two germline ends. CDR3 length equals 13 residues. In DNA form, the CDR3 reads TGTGCCAGCAGTTCCAATGGAAACTATGGCTACACCTTC. Translating gives CASSSNGNYGYTF.